The clone carrying this T cell receptor (beta chain) was recorded once. This sample is drawn from a study of blood T cell repertoires in COVID-19. Whole-study context: The United States, Italy and Spain were the sources of the acute and convalescent COVID-19 samples. PBMCs, B-cell-depleted T cells, or T cells were the source of the cDNA or gDNA that made up the material.

Germline CDR1 reads MNHEY; CDR2 reads SVGEGT. This CDR3 is built from 16 residues. V gave up 2 bases and J gave up 5 bases; unmatched junction bases: 8. The authors' processing: How many nucleated cells were present was estimated from reference gene primer amplification. Sequencing used immunoSEQ multiplex PCR; TCRdb keeps in-frame clones, though not all of them. From that table come the V and J calls and clone size; the DNA was used to work out D and trimming. The sample has 180,000 or so clones, 82% seen once; the top ten hold around 8%. Sequenced material: peripheral blood. The chain is built from TRBV6-2 or TRBV6-3 and TRBJ2-1; 8 bases are a match to TRBD2. The sequence was collected from a woman in her 70s with acute or convalescent COVID-19. CDR3 sequence: CASSYGGRPGNNEQFF. The CDR3 DNA reads TGTGCCAGCAGTTACGGCGGGAGGCCAGGGAACAATGAGCAGTTCTTC.